One T cell receptor beta chain is described in this entry. This sample was taken from a study of blood T cell repertoires in COVID-19. Libraries were prepared by immunoSEQ multiplex PCR; TCRdb keeps only in-frame clonotypes and omits some of them. This sample carries roughly 220,000 clones, roughly four fifths of them seen once, and the ten largest clones take 15%. The CDR3 has 16 amino acids. The sequenced material came from PBMCs or T cells enriched from blood (not recorded which). The chain carries TRBV12-2 and TRBJ2-1; no DNA check was done on the table's D call, TRBD2. TRBV12-2 is recorded as a pseudogene. This receptor was taken from a man in his forties or fifties who had recovered from COVID-19. The CDR3, as DNA: TGTGCAAGTCGCCCGGGACTAGCGGGGGGTACCCATGAGCAGTTCTTC. Translated: CASRPGLAGGTHEQFF.